Reported below is one TCR beta chain. Its matching antigen is unknown. The same CDR3 is also encoded by other DNA sequences in this sample. Both 60 Vbeta primers and 13 Jbeta primers went into the PCR. Profiling relied on immunoSEQ multiplex PCR, and the TCRdb table lists in-frame clones only, not all of them. The profile covers more than 85,000 clones, with 86% appearing a single time and around 1.9% taken by the ten largest. The sample comes from a study of cytomegalovirus exposure and HLA in healthy donors. Study-wide results and caveats: Associated with HLA alleles at 0.05 false discovery rate in a later analysis were 16,951 TCR beta sequences. Sequencing artifact likely explains a cluster of highly shared sequence variants. Some V segments, TRBV6-2 and TRBV6-3 among them, were indistinguishable and were therefore excluded.

Germline-derived CDR1 and CDR2 are MGHDK and SYGVNS. Trimming took off 5 bases at V and 4 bases at J, with 14 bases between the two ends. The CDR3 runs to 14 residues. The sequenced material came from PBMCs. The source is a man aged 35 to 55 in good health and CMV-seronegative. J is TRBJ1-2 and V is TRBV25-1; no definite D call. The CDR3 protein is CASSLGRAGYGYTF. The CDR3 DNA sequence: TGTGCCAGCAGTCTAGGTAGAGCTGGCTATGGCTACACCTTC.